The table lists the clone carrying this T cell receptor (beta chain) with many counts. Its specificity is unknown. This CDR3 comprises 12 residues. Germline assignment: CDR1 SGHTA and CDR2 FQGNSA. The V and J ends lost 5 bases and 5 bases respectively, with 6 bases between them. This record comes from a study of T cell repertoires in cytomegalovirus infection. Turning to the study itself: An indication of both CMV infection and matching HLA type came from public TCR beta signatures. Study observations and caveats: People with CMV and the relevant HLA were identified by cumulative public TCR beta family frequency.

TCRdb reprocessed the reads with MiXCR, giving one entry per CDR3 protein. This sample has roughly 78,000 distinct CDR3 sequences; approximately 40% occur once, and the top ten carry 90% to 95%. The sequences come from CD8+ T cells from cultured PBMCs, collected from culture after CMV antigen stimulation. The sequence was obtained from a human donor in good health (CMV status not recorded). Some clones in this sample may be carry-over from other donors' samples. The chain couples TRBV7-2 to TRBJ2-2; no definite D call. In DNA, the CDR3 is TGTGCCAGCAGCCCTAGTACCGGGGAGCTGTTTTTT. Protein sequence: CASSPSTGELFF.